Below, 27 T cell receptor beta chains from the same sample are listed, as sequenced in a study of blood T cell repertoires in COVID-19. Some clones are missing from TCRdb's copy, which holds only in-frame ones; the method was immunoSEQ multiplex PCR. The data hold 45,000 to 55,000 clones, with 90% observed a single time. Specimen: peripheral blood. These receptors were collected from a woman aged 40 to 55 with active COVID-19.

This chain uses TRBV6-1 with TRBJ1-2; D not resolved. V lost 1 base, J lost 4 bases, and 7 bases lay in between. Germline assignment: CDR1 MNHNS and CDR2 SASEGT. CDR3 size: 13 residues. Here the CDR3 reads CASSEETSYGYTF. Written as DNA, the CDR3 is TGTGCCAGCAGTGAAGAGACAAGCTATGGCTACACCTTC.

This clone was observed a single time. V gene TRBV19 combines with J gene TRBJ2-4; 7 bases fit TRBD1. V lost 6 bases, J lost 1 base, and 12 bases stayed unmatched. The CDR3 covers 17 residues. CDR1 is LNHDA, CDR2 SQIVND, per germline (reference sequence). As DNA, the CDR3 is TGTGCCAGTAGCACGACAGGGTTGGTTAGGGCCAAAAACATTCAGTACTTC. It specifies CASSTTGLVRAKNIQYF.

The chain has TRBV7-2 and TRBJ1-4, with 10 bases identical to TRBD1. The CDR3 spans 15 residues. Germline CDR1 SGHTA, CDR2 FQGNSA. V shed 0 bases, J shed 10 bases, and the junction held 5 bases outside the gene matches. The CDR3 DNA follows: TGTGCCAGCAGCTTAGCGGGGACAGGGGTCGGAAAACTGTTTTTT. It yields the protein CASSLAGTGVGKLFF. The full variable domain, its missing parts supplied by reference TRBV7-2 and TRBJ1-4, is GAGVSQSPSNKVTEKGKDVELRCDPISGHTALYWYRQSLGQGLEFLIYFQGNSAPDKSGLPSDRFSAERTGGSVSTLTIQRTQQEDSAVYLCASSLAGTGVGKLFFGSGTQLSVL.

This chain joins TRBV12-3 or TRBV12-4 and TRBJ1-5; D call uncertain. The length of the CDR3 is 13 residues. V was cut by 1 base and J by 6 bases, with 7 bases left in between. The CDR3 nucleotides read TGTGCCAGCAGTTTAGATTTCCGTCAGCCCCAGCATTTT. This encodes CASSLDFRQPQHF.

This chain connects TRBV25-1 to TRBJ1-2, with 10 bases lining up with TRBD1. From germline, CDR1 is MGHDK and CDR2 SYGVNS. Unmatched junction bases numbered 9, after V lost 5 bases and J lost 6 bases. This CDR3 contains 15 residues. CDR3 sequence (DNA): TGTGCCAGCAGTAACACGGGACAGGGGCCCGATGGCTACACCTTC. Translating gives CASSNTGQGPDGYTF.

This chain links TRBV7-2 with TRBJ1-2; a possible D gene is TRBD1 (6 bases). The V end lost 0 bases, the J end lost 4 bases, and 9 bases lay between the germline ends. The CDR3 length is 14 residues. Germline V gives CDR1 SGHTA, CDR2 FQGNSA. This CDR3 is CASSLAQGIYGYTF. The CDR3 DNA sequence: TGTGCCAGCAGCTTAGCACAGGGTATCTATGGCTACACCTTC.

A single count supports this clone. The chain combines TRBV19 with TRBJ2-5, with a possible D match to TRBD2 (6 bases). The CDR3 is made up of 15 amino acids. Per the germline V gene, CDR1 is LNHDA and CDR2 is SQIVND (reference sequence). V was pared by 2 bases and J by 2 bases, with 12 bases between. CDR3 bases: TGTGCCAGTAGTATAAAGTGGGGGGTTCAAGAGACCCAGTACTTC. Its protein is CASSIKWGVQETQYF.

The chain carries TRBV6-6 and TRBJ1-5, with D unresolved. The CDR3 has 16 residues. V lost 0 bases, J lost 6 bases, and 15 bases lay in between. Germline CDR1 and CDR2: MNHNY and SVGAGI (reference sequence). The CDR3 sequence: CASSYSAGSLSQPQHF. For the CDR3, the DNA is TGTGCCAGCAGTTACTCGGCCGGGTCATTAAGTCAGCCCCAGCATTTT.

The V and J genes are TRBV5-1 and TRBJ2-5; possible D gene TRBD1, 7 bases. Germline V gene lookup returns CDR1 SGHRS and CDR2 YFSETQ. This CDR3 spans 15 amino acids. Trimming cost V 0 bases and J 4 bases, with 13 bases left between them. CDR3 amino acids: CASSLGQGGRETQYF. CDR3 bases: TGCGCCAGCAGCTTGGGGCAGGGGGGCCGAGAGACCCAGTACTTC.

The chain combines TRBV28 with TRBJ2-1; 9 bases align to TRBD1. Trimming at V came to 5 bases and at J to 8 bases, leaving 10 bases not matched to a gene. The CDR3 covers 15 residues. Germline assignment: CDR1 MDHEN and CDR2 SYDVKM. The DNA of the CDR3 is TGTGCCAGCAGTATCCGACAGGGGGGTAGGGATGAGCAGTTCTTC. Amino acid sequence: CASSIRQGGRDEQFF.

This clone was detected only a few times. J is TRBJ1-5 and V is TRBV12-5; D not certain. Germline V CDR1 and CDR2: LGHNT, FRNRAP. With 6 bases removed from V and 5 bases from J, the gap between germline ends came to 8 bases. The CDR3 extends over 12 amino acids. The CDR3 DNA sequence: TGTGCTAGTGGCCTTACGGATCAGCCCCAGCATTTT. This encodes CASGLTDQPQHF.

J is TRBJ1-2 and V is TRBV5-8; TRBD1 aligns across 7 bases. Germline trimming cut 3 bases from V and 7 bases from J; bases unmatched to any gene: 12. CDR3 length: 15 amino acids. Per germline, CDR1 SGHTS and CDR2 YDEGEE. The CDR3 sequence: CASSSSGTAVPGYTF. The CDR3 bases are TGTGCCAGCAGCTCTAGCGGGACAGCCGTACCTGGCTACACCTTC.

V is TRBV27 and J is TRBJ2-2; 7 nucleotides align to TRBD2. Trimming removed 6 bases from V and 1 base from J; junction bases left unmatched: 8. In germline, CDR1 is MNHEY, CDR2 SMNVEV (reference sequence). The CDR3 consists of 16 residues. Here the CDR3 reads CASSPKAGMNTGELFF. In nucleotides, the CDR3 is TGTGCCAGCAGCCCTAAAGCGGGGATGAACACCGGGGAGCTGTTTTTT.

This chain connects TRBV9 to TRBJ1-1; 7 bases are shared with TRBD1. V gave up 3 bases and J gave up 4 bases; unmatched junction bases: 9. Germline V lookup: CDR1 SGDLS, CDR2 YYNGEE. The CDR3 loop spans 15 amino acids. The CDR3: CASSEEGARGTEAFF. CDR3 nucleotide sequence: TGTGCCAGCAGCGAAGAGGGGGCGCGGGGCACTGAAGCTTTCTTT.

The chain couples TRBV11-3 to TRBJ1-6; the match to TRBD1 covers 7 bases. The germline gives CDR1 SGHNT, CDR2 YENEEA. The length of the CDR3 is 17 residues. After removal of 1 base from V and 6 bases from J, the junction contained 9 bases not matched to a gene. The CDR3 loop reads CASSLVFSGGINSPLHF. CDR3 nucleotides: TGTGCCAGCAGCTTAGTGTTCTCAGGGGGTATTAATTCACCCCTCCACTTT. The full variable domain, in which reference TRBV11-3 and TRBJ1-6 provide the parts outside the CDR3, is EAGVVQSPRYKIIEKKQPVAFWCNPISGHNTLYWYLQNLGQGPELLIRYENEEAVDDSQLPKDRFSAERLKGVDSTLKIQPAELGDSAVYLCASSLVFSGGINSPLHFGNGTRLTVT.

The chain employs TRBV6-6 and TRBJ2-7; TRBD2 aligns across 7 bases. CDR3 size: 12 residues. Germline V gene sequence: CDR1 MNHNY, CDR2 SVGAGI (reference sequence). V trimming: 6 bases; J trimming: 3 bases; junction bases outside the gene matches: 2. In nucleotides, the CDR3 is TGTGCCAGCAGGAGCGGGGACTACGAGCAGTACTTC. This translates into CASRSGDYEQYF.

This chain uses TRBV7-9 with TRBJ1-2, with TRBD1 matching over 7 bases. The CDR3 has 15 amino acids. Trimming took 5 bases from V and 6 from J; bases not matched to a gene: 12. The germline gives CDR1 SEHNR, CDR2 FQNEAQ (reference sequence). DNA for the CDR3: TGTGCCAGCAGCCGAGAGACGACAGGGTTCCATGGCTACACCTTC. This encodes CASSRETTGFHGYTF.

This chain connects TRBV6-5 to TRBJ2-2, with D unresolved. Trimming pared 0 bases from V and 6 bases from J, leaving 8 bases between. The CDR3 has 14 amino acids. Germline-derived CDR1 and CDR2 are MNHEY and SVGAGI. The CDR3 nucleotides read TGTGCCAGCAGTTACTCCTCCCCTCCCGGGGAGCTGTTTTTT. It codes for CASSYSSPPGELFF.

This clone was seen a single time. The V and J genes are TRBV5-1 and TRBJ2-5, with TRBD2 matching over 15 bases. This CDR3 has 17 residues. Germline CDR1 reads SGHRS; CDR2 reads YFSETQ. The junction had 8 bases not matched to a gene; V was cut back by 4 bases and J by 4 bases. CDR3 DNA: TGCGCCAGCAGCGGCGGACTAGCGGGGGGGCCGGGAGAGACCCAGTACTTC. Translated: CASSGGLAGGPGETQYF.

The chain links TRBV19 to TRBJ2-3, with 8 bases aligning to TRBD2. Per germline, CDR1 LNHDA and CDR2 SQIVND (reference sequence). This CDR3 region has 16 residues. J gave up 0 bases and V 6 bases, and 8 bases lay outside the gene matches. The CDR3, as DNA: TGTGCCAGTAGAAGAACACTAGCGGCTAGCACAGATACGCAGTATTTT. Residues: CASRRTLAASTDTQYF.

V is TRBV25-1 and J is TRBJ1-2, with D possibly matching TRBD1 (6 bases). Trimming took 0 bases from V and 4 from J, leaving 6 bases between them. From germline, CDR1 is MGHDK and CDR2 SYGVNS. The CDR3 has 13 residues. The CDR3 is CASSEYRGYGYTF. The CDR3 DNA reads TGTGCCAGCAGTGAATACAGGGGCTATGGCTACACCTTC.

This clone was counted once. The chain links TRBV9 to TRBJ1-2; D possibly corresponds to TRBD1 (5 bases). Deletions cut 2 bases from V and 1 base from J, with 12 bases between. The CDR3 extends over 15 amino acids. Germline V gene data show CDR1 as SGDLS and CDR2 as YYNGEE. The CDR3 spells CASSVSGGDNYGYTF. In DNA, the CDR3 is TGTGCCAGCAGCGTGTCCGGAGGGGATAACTATGGCTACACCTTC.

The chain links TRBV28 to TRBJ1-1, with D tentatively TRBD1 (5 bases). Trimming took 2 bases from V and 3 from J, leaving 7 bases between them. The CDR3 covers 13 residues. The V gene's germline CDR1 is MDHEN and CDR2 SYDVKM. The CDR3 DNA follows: TGTGCCAGCAGTTTAGTACAGGACACTGAAGCTTTCTTT. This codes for CASSLVQDTEAFF.

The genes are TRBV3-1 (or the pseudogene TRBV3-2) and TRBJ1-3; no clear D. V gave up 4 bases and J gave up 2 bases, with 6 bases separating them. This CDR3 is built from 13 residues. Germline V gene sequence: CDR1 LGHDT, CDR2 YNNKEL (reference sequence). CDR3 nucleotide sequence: TGTGCCAGCAGCCGTCTAGCTGGAAACACCATATATTTT. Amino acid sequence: CASSRLAGNTIYF.

CDR3 sequence: CASSVGTGPGNEQFF. In DNA, the CDR3 is TGTGCCAGCAGCGTAGGGACAGGGCCTGGGAATGAGCAGTTCTTC. J is TRBJ2-1 and V is TRBV9; TRBD1 matches at 8 bases. This CDR3 spans 15 amino acids. V lost 0 bases and J lost 7; bases outside the gene matches: 6. Germline assignment: CDR1 SGDLS and CDR2 YYNGEE. Full variable domain (remainder filled in from reference TRBV9 and TRBJ2-1): DSGVTQTPKHLITATGQRVTLRCSPRSGDLSVYWYQQSLDQGLQFLIQYYNGEERAKGNILERFSAQQFPDLHSELNLSSLELGDSALYFCASSVGTGPGNEQFFGPGTRLTVL.

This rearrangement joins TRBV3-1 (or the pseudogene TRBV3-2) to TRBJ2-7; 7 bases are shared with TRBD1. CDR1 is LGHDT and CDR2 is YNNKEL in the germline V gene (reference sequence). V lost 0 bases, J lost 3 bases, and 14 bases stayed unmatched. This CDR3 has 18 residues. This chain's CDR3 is CASSQEHRGSIPIYEQYF. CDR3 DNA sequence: TGTGCCAGCAGCCAAGAGCACAGGGGTTCTATCCCAATCTACGAGCAGTACTTC.

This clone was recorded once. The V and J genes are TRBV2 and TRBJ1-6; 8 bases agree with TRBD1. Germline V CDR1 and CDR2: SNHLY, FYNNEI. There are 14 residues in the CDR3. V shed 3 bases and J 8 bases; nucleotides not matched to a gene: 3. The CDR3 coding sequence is TGTGCCAGCAGTGATGGGACAGGAGATTCACCCCTCCACTTT. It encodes CASSDGTGDSPLHF.